The 22 T cell receptor beta chains given below trace back to one sample, sequenced in a study of human T cells and chemical hapten exposure. Time point: patch test 1, 2 weeks after DPC sensitization. Noted treatment: therapeutic diphenylcyclopropenone sensitization with weekly scalp DPC. TCRdb fed the RACE reads into MiXCR, producing one record per CDR3 protein. The repertoire holds some 380,000 distinct CDR3 sequences, with more than 4.5% as singletons. This sample comprised whole blood, obtained in connection with sensitization to the hapten diphenylcyclopropenone (DPC). The source is a woman aged 45 to 65 with alopecia areata. Some clones in this sample may be carry-over from other donors' samples.

At least ten counts were recorded for this clonotype. The chain is built from TRBV6-6 and TRBJ2-5; D unresolved. V was shortened by 7 bases and J by 5 bases, with 11 bases between the two germline ends. The CDR3 has 12 amino acids. The V gene's germline CDR1 is MNHNY and CDR2 SVGAGI (reference sequence). CDR3 DNA sequence: TGTGCCAGCAACGATCCCCCGGAGACCCAGTACTTC. Translation: CASNDPPETQYF.

In its sample, this clonotype was seen many times. CDR3 sequence: CASNHGGGTEAFF. CDR3 sequence (DNA): TGTGCCAGCAACCACGGAGGGGGAACTGAAGCTTTCTTT. V usage is TRBV3-1 and J usage is TRBJ1-1; the D gene is possibly TRBD1 (6 bases). V lost 7 bases to trimming and J lost 5 bases, with 14 bases between them. This CDR3 has 13 amino acids. The germline CDR1 and CDR2 sequences are LGHDT and YNNKEL (reference sequence).

This clonotype showed up just a few times. The J gene is TRBJ2-1, the V gene TRBV5-4; 7 bases are shared with TRBD1. Germline loops: CDR1 SGHNT, CDR2 YYREEE (reference sequence). The CDR3 length is 15 residues. Trimming removed 3 bases from V and 2 bases from J; junction bases left unmatched: 5. CDR3 amino acids: CASSSTGRPYNEQFF. The CDR3 nucleotides read TGTGCCAGCAGCTCGACAGGGCGTCCCTACAATGAGCAGTTCTTC.

The J gene is TRBJ2-3, the V gene TRBV13, with no clear D. V shed 5 bases and J shed 3 bases, with 9 bases lying between them. The CDR3 length is 13 residues. Germline values: CDR1 PRHDT, CDR2 FYEKMQ (reference sequence). Here the CDR3 reads CASSEESTDTQYF. CDR3 coding DNA: TGTGCCAGCAGCGAAGAAAGTACAGATACGCAGTATTTT.

The J gene is TRBJ2-3, the V gene TRBV2; the match to TRBD1 covers 12 bases. Germline trimming cut 6 bases from V and 4 bases from J; bases unmatched to any gene: 5. Germline V gene data show CDR1 as SNHLY and CDR2 as FYNNEI. The CDR3 runs 15 residues. The CDR3 DNA follows: TGTGCCAGCAGGCGGGACAGGGGGCTTGCAGATACGCAGTATTTT. Protein product: CASRRDRGLADTQYF.

The rearrangement joins TRBV5-1 to TRBJ1-4; 9 nucleotides line up with TRBD1. Trimming cost V 0 bases and J 3 bases; bases outside gene matches: 3. Germline assignment: CDR1 SGHRS and CDR2 YFSETQ. The CDR3 is 16 residues long. The CDR3 region has the DNA TGCGCCAGCAGCTTGGGACAGGGGGGATCTAATGAAAAACTGTTTTTT. The encoded protein is CASSLGQGGSNEKLFF.

This chain uses TRBV6-6 with TRBJ2-7, with TRBD2 identical over 10 bases. J was trimmed by 5 bases and V by 0 bases; bases with no gene match: 7. CDR3 length: 16 amino acids. Germline V gene data show CDR1 as MNHNY and CDR2 as SVGAGI (reference sequence). CDR3 DNA: TGTGCCAGCAGTTACTCGAGCAGCGGGAGGGCCAACGAGCAGTACTTC. It is translated as CASSYSSSGRANEQYF.

The chain combines TRBV27 with TRBJ1-2, with D perhaps matching TRBD1 (5 bases). The ends were cut back, 3 bases at V and 3 bases at J, with 8 bases in the middle. The germline gives CDR1 MNHEY, CDR2 SMNVEV (reference sequence). The length of the CDR3 is 13 residues. DNA for the CDR3: TGTGCCAGCAGTTTTGGACAAGACTATGGCTACACCTTC. Translated: CASSFGQDYGYTF.

The chain links TRBV20-1 to TRBJ2-7; 7 bases align to TRBD1. The CDR3 runs 14 residues. CDR1 is DFQATT, CDR2 SNEGSKA, per germline (reference sequence). The trim removed 5 bases at V and 4 bases at J, leaving 11 bases unmatched. CDR3 in DNA: TGCAGTGCTCGAGTAGGGGGCCCGGGGTACGAGCAGTACTTC. This sequence encodes CSARVGGPGYEQYF.

This clonotype appeared a few times. The chain combines TRBV27 with TRBJ2-3; D not certain. Deletions cut 11 bases from V and 0 bases from J, with 12 bases between. CDR1 and CDR2 (germline): MNHEY, SMNVEV (reference sequence). The CDR3 runs 13 residues. For the CDR3, the DNA is TGTGCCGTACGAAGAGTGAGCACAGATACGCAGTATTTT. It encodes CAVRRVSTDTQYF.

This clonotype was detected ten times or more. V usage is TRBV2 and J usage is TRBJ2-1; 11 bases are shared with TRBD2. Germline V lookup: CDR1 SNHLY, CDR2 FYNNEI. V dropped 2 bases and J dropped 8; count of bases not matched to a gene: 8. This CDR3 contains 16 residues. CDR3 sequence: CASSESLGLAVHEQFF. Here the CDR3 DNA reads TGTGCCAGCAGTGAATCGTTGGGACTAGCGGTGCATGAGCAGTTCTTC.

This clonotype was recorded a few times. This chain links TRBV13 with TRBJ2-3, with TRBD2 matching over 7 bases. The CDR3 sequence is 15 residues long. Germline CDR1 reads PRHDT; CDR2 reads FYEKMQ (reference sequence). J gave up 1 base and V 4 bases, and 5 bases lay outside the gene matches. The CDR3 protein is CASSSTSDGTDTQYF. The CDR3 DNA reads TGTGCCAGCAGCTCCACTAGCGACGGCACAGATACGCAGTATTTT.

This clonotype was counted ten times or more. The V gene is TRBV20-1, the J gene TRBJ1-5; D remains unclear. Germline-derived CDR1 and CDR2 are DFQATT and SNEGSKA (reference sequence). V was trimmed by 5 bases and J by 1 base, leaving 6 bases between them. The CDR3 is made up of 12 amino acids. The CDR3 protein is CSAFDSNQPQHF. CDR3 nucleotide sequence: TGCAGTGCTTTTGACAGCAATCAGCCCCAGCATTTT.

In its sample, this clonotype was seen many times. The chain carries TRBV7-2 and TRBJ1-1, with D unclear. V lost 5 bases to trimming and J lost 4 bases, with 14 bases between them. In germline, CDR1 is SGHTA, CDR2 FQGNSA. The CDR3 extends over 14 amino acids. CDR3 amino acids: CASSPTKGITEAFF. For the CDR3, the DNA is TGTGCCAGCAGCCCAACGAAGGGAATCACTGAAGCTTTCTTT.

Many counts were recorded for this clonotype. The V and J genes are TRBV6-2 or TRBV6-3 and TRBJ2-1; 7 nucleotides agree with TRBD1. V dropped 2 bases and J dropped 2; count of bases not matched to a gene: 0. Germline CDR1 and CDR2: MNHEY and SVGEGT. This CDR3 spans 14 amino acids. CDR3 protein: CASSYGTAYNEQFF. As DNA, the CDR3 is TGTGCCAGCAGTTACGGGACAGCCTACAATGAGCAGTTCTTC.

The chain joins TRBV20-1 to TRBJ1-5; 8 nucleotides agree with TRBD1. Germline V lookup: CDR1 DFQATT, CDR2 SNEGSKA (reference sequence). The CDR3 loop spans 16 amino acids. Trimming cost V 3 bases and J 0 bases; bases outside gene matches: 7. CDR3 nucleotides: TGCAGTGCTAGGGCAGGGGGACAGGTTAGCAATCAGCCCCAGCATTTT. This translates into CSARAGGQVSNQPQHF.

At least ten counts were recorded for this clonotype. The rearrangement links TRBV4-3 to TRBJ2-7, with D possibly being TRBD2 (5 bases). V shed 1 base and J shed 4 bases, with 8 bases lying between them. Germline CDR1 reads LGHNA; CDR2 reads YSLEER. The CDR3 runs 13 residues. In DNA form, the CDR3 reads TGCGCCAGCAGCCAAGTGGGCGGGTACGAGCAGTACTTC. Translated: CASSQVGGYEQYF.

This clonotype was observed many times. This rearrangement joins TRBV18 to TRBJ1-5; possibly TRBD1 for D (5 bases). This CDR3 has 14 residues. Germline V lookup: CDR1 KGHSH, CDR2 LQKENI. V dropped 3 bases and J dropped 5 bases, with 11 bases sitting between them. CDR3 DNA sequence: TGTGCCAGCTCACCGGGGGGGGGAGATCAGCCCCAGCATTTT. The encoded protein is CASSPGGGDQPQHF.

This chain joins TRBV5-1 and TRBJ1-1; D is undetermined. Deletions cut 1 base from V and 8 bases from J, with 9 bases between. The CDR3 runs to 12 residues. CDR1 and CDR2 (germline): SGHRS, YFSETQ. Here the CDR3 reads CASSLNVGEAFF. The CDR3 DNA reads as TGCGCCAGCAGCTTGAACGTAGGGGAAGCTTTCTTT.

This clonotype was seen a few times. The rearrangement links TRBV11-3 to TRBJ2-3, with D perhaps matching TRBD1 or TRBD2 (5 bases each). This CDR3 has 16 amino acids. V lost 5 bases, J lost 0 bases, and 15 bases lay in between. Germline V CDR1 and CDR2: SGHNT, YENEEA. CDR3 in amino acids: CASSLDGAVSTDTQYF. For the CDR3, the DNA is TGTGCCAGCAGCCTGGACGGGGCGGTGAGCACAGATACGCAGTATTTT.

The table lists this clonotype with a few counts. The chain employs TRBV12-3 or TRBV12-4 and TRBJ2-5; tentatively, D is TRBD2 (5 bases). Trimming pared 3 bases from V and 6 bases from J, leaving 8 bases between. The CDR3 is made up of 12 amino acids. CDR3 sequence (DNA): TGTGCCAGCAGTTTCGAGGGAAAGACCCAGTACTTC. Translating it yields CASSFEGKTQYF.

The table lists this clonotype with many counts. This chain connects TRBV7-9 to TRBJ1-4, with D unclear. V was trimmed by 2 bases and J by 7 bases, leaving 8 bases between them. Germline CDR1 SEHNR, CDR2 FQNEAQ (reference sequence). This CDR3 comprises 13 residues. CDR3 amino acids: CASSLLEGEKLFF. The CDR3 DNA reads as TGTGCCAGCAGCTTACTAGAGGGTGAAAAACTGTTTTTT.